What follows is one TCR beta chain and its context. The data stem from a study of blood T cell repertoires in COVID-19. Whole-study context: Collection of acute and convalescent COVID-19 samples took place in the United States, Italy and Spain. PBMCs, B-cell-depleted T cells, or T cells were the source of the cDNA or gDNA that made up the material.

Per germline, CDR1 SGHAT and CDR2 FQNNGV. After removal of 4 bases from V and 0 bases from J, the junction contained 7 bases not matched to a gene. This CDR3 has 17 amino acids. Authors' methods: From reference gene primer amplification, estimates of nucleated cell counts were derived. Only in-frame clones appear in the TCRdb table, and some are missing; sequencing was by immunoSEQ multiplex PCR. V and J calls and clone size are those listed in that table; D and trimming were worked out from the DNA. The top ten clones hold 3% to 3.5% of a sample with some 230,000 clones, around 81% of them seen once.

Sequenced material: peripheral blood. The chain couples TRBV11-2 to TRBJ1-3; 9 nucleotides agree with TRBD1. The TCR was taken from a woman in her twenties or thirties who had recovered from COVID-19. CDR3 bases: TGTGCCAGCAGCTCCCGCTGGGACAGGGTCTCTGGAAACACCATATATTTT. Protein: CASSSRWDRVSGNTIYF.